This TCR beta chain was captured in a study of beta chain features in type 1 diabetes. As concerns this clone: The antigen is not known.

Study observations and caveats: Equally in patients and controls, PCR might preferentially amplify shorter templates. Within each of all four CD4+ subsets, Type 1 diabetes patients had TCRB CDR3s that were moderately but significantly shorter.

In germline, CDR1 is SGHDT, CDR2 YYEEEE. The CDR3 is made up of 14 amino acids. The V and J ends lost 4 bases and 6 bases respectively, with 15 bases between them. Sorted CD4+ subsets: naive, central memory, regulatory, stem cell-like memory (CD45RO/CCR7/CD25/CD127/CD95/CD27 panel). Since all of the isolated RNA was reverse transcribed, expressed TCRB transcripts were what got sequenced. Naive, central memory and regulatory T cell samples yielded about 4 million reads on average. Produced via immunoSEQ multiplex PCR; TCRdb's table is partial and in-frame only. This table holds 300,000 to 400,000 clones, 9.3% found once.

The chain is built from TRBV5-6 and TRBJ2-3, with D perhaps TRBD2 (5 bases). Sequencing was carried out using central memory CD4+ T cells from blood. The clonotype originates from a young man with type 1 diabetes. The CDR3 region has the DNA TGTGCCAGCAGCCCATTCCGGGGTTCCGATACGCAGTATTTT. It codes for CASSPFRGSDTQYF.